The TCR beta chain described here comes from a study of CXCR3-negative and CXCR3-positive naive CD8 T cells. The authors prepared UMI-labeled TRB cDNA libraries by 5' RACE. Using the 5' RACE reads, TCRdb records one entry per CDR3 protein without DNA. Its table records approximately 83,000 distinct CDR3 sequences. The CDR3 is 12 residues long. The V gene's germline CDR1 is MNHEY and CDR2 SVGAGI. General study results and limits: Naive CXCR3-negative cells resembled naive CXCR3-positive cells in TRBV-TRBJ usage; memory cells differed.

As concerns this clonotype: Its target is not known.

The rearrangement uses TRBV6-5 and TRBJ2-5. The sample taken for sequencing was naive CXCR3- CD8+ T cells from blood. Subset defined: CD45RO-CCR7+CD27+CD95- naive CD8+ T cells lacking CXCR3 (TNR3-). The receptor comes from a human donor in good health. Some clones in this sample may be carry-over from other donors' samples. This CDR3 reads CASSPGRETQYF.